This T cell receptor (beta chain) was identified during a study of response to subunit inactivated influenza vaccine. CDR1 and CDR2 (germline): MDHEN, SYDVKM. The CDR3 has 15 residues. Trimming removed 3 bases from V and 5 bases from J, with 13 bases in between. MiXCR, applied by TCRdb to the RT-PCR reads, yields one record per CDR3 protein. The data show about 170,000 distinct CDR3 sequences, with less than 15% seen just once and approximately 32% held by the top ten. The data were also submitted as part of a second study, on T cells expressing NK-cell markers. That paper notes: UMIs were included in TCR beta cDNA generated by 5'RACE template switching. Dominant NKG2C+ clonotypes accounted for roughly 1.0-7.0% of CD8+ T cells in more than five donors.

Sequencing was performed on CD8+ T cells sorted from PBMCs, taken about 13 days after vaccination. The chain joins TRBV28 to TRBJ2-2, with D perhaps matching TRBD2 (6 bases). This TCR came from a man aged 50-60 years who received an inactivated influenza vaccine. CDR3 in DNA: TGTGCCAGCAGTTTGAATTTTCGGGGGACCGGGGAGCTGTTTTTT. Translation: CASSLNFRGTGELFF.